These 26 T cell receptor delta chains were sequenced from one sample in a study of gamma-delta chains in newborns, infants, children (dated by TCRdb to between 2017 and 2020). Sequencing instrument: Illumina MiSeq. In TCRdb, clones were called once more from the public reads by CATT, and rows of identical DNA were later combined. In all, the sample holds roughly 4,200 delta-chain clones, and roughly 14% of those were seen once. 7.5% to 9.5% of the sample is in the top ten clones. The specimen was blood. The receptors derive from a child who was a newborn, infant or young child, either healthy, febrile or measles-vaccinated (not recorded which).

This clone was seen only a few times. A single base separates this from a much larger clone, so it may be a read error. This sample includes further DNA sequences coding for the same CDR3. The CDR3 loop reads CACDTVDGEGSSWDTRQMFF. For the CDR3, the DNA is TGTGCCTGCGACACAGTTGACGGGGAAGGAAGCTCCTGGGACACCCGACAGATGTTTTTC. J is TRDJ3 and V is TRDV2, with D perhaps TRDD3 (5 bases). Germline V gives CDR1 GEAIGNYY, CDR2 EKD. The CDR3 is 20 residues long.

The sample holds a few counts of this clone. TCRdb shows a much larger clone's protein in place of this DNA's translation, and the two differ at residue 11, likely through a read error; the protein shown is translated from the DNA. V is TRDV2 and J is TRDJ1, with 12 bases identical to TRDD3. Germline V gene lookup returns CDR1 GEAIGNYY and CDR2 EKD. V was pared by 3 bases and J by 0 bases, with 13 bases of the junction left unmatched. The CDR3 extends over 19 amino acids. CDR3 coding DNA: TGTGCCTGTGACCTGGTTTCTGGGGGATACGTCTCGTACACCGATAAACTCATCTTT. Translating it yields CACDLVSGGYVSYTDKLIF.

With regard to this clone: A read error is the likely source, as a far larger clone sits one nucleotide away. The J gene corresponds to TRDJ1; a V gene call is absent; the table's D gene call, TRDD3, was not cross checked with the DNA. CDR3 size: 22 residues. The chain's CDR3 is CALGELGPRPLTGDIPHGKLIF. The DNA of the CDR3 is TGTGCTCTTGGGGAACTGGGTCCTCGGCCTCTTACTGGGGATATTCCCCATGGTAAACTCATCTTT.

This clone was seen more than once but under ten times. This may arise from a read error, as a much more abundant clone is one base away. This chain links TRDV2 with TRDJ3, with 13 bases identical to TRDD3. The length of the CDR3 is 20 residues. Looked up from germline, CDR1 is GEAIGNYY and CDR2 is EKD. The CDR3 loop reads CACDLTGGYGSSWDARQMFF. CDR3 coding DNA: TGTGCCTGTGACCTTACTGGGGGATACGGGAGCTCCTGGGACGCCCGACAGATGTTTTTC.

A few counts support this clone. One base away lies a much larger clone, so this may be a sequencing read error. V is TRDV1 and J is TRDJ1, with 12 nucleotides matching TRDD3. The CDR3 has 24 amino acids. The germline V gene encodes CDR1 TSWWSYY and CDR2 QGS. V gave up 4 bases and J gave up 3 bases; unmatched junction bases: 30. CDR3 bases: TGTGCTCTTGGGGGCTCCCCCCTCCTACCACCTAAGATACTGGGGGATACTACGCCCGATAAACTCATCTTT. Its translation is CALGGSPLLPPKILGDTTPDKLIF.

Relative to its sample, this clone is large (0.1 to 1%). Other DNA sequences within the sample encode an identical CDR3. The chain recombines TRDV1 with TRDJ1; 8 bases match TRDD3. The V gene end was trimmed by 6 bases and the J gene end by 3 bases; junction bases not matched to a gene: 6. The CDR3 totals 14 residues. The germline V gene encodes CDR1 TSWWSYY and CDR2 QGS. The CDR3 loop is CALGKKGYADKLIF. CDR3 in DNA: TGTGCTCTTGGCAAGAAGGGATACGCCGATAAACTCATCTTT.

The chain recombines TRDV2 with TRDJ1, with unresolved D. The J gene comes from matching the DNA to germline here; TCRdb lacks it. V was shortened by 2 bases and J by 4 bases, with 13 bases between the two germline ends. There are 14 residues in the CDR3. Germline CDR1 reads GEAIGNYY; CDR2 reads EKD. CDR3 DNA sequence: TGTGCCTGTGACAACTTAATGTACAACGATAAACTCATCTTT. It translates to CACDNLMYNDKLIF.

Turning to this clone: A much bigger clone sits one base away, suggesting this may be a read error. The same CDR3 can be traced to other DNA sequences in this sample. The J gene is TRDJ1, the V gene TRDV2; TRDD3 aligns across 9 bases. Germline V lookup: CDR1 GEAIGNYY, CDR2 EKD. This CDR3 has 19 amino acids. CDR3 bases: TGTGCCTGTGACACCGTAAGTTCTGGGGATACGGTGAACACTGATAAACTCATCTTT. Translating gives CACDTVSSGDTVNTDKLIF.

This clone was found a few times. One base away lies a much larger clone, so this may be a sequencing read error. The rearrangement joins TRDV2 to TRDJ3, with TRDD3 identical over 8 bases. Per germline, CDR1 GEAIGNYY and CDR2 EKD. CDR3 size: 19 residues. This chain's CDR3 is CACDTVGDSPSWDTRQVFF. The CDR3 DNA follows: TGTGCCTGTGACACCGTGGGGGATTCCCCCTCCTGGGACACCCGACAGGTGTTTTTC.

As for this clone: This may stem from a read error, because a much larger clone lies one nucleotide away. CDR3 region: CALGELVFLRAVRTGGYLQGTDKLIF. The CDR3 DNA is TGTGCTCTTGGGGAACTAGTCTTCCTACGAGCCGTGCGTACTGGGGGATACCTCCAGGGCACCGATAAACTCATCTTT. For the J gene the call is TRDJ1; the V gene lacks a call; TRDD3, as called in the table, went unchecked against the DNA. This CDR3 is 26 amino acids long.

Turning to this clone: This DNA's translation differs at residue 4 from TCRdb's protein, which comes from a much larger clone; a read error is likely, and the protein shown is translated from the DNA. The CDR3 region is CACGTVGDSPSWDTRQMFF. The CDR3 DNA reads TGTGCCTGTGGCACCGTGGGGGATTCCCCCTCCTGGGACACCCGACAGATGTTTTTC. The chain has TRDV2 and TRDJ3; 8 bases fit TRDD3. This CDR3 comprises 19 residues. From germline, CDR1 is GEAIGNYY and CDR2 EKD.

Comment on this clone: The TCRdb protein, from a much larger clone, departs from this DNA's translation at residue 8, likely by read error; the protein shown derives from the DNA. The J gene is TRDJ3, the V gene TRDV2; 7 bases agree with TRDD3. V gave up 0 bases and J gave up 3 bases; unmatched junction bases: 7. Germline lookup yields CDR1 GEAIGNYY and CDR2 EKD. This CDR3 is 18 amino acids long. Here the CDR3 reads CACDTLGGGGWDTRQMFF. The DNA of the CDR3 is TGTGCCTGTGACACCCTGGGGGGTGGAGGCTGGGACACCCGACAGATGTTTTTC.

A note on this clone: One base away lies a much larger clone, so this may be a sequencing read error. Other DNA sequences of this sample code for an identical CDR3. The chain carries TRDV2 and TRDJ2, with 12 bases aligning to TRDD3. The CDR3 loop spans 15 amino acids. Germline-derived CDR1 and CDR2 are GEAIGNYY and EKD. CDR3 in DNA: TGTGCCTGTGACACTCTACTGGGGGATACAGCGCAACTCTTCTTT. Protein sequence: CACDTLLGDTAQLFF.

The V gene was left uncalled, and the J gene is TRDJ3; TRDD3, the table's D call, lacks a check against the DNA. The CDR3 runs to 18 residues. CDR3 loop: CACDSLGDRSRDTRQMFF. CDR3 DNA: TGTGCCTGTGACAGTCTGGGGGACAGATCCCGGGACACCCGACAGATGTTTTTC.

This clone was seen more than once but under ten times. TCRdb's listed protein matches a much larger clone and diverges from this DNA's translation at residue 3, likely through a read error; the protein shown comes from the DNA. The chain links TRDV2 to TRDJ3, with D perhaps TRDD3 (6 bases). CDR3 size: 17 residues. CDR1 and CDR2 (germline): GEAIGNYY, EKD. The CDR3 region is CARDSTGTTWDTRQMFF. CDR3 nucleotide sequence: TGTGCCCGTGACAGTACTGGGACCACCTGGGACACCCGACAGATGTTTTTC.

A word on this clone: This DNA's translation and the protein TCRdb lists, from a much larger clone, do not match at residue 11, likely due to a read error; the protein shown is translated from the DNA. The chain couples TRDV2 to TRDJ3; 10 bases are shared with TRDD3. The germline CDR1 and CDR2 sequences are GEAIGNYY and EKD. CDR3 length: 19 residues. V dropped 0 bases and J dropped 3; count of bases not matched to a gene: 7. CDR3 region: CACDTVLGDSFWDTRQMFF. Here the CDR3 DNA reads TGTGCCTGTGACACCGTACTGGGGGATTCCTTCTGGGACACCCGACAGATGTTTTTC.

CDR3 loop: CALKGDGGEDTDKIIF. DNA for the CDR3: TGTGCCTTGAAAGGGGACGGGGGGGAGGACACCGATAAAATCATCTTT. Called V gene: TRDV3; the J gene was not called; the table's D call TRDD3 went unverified against the DNA. This CDR3 has 16 amino acids. CDR1 TVYSNPD and CDR2 GDNSRS come from the germline V gene (reference sequence).

About this clone itself: TCRdb records a much larger clone's protein for this DNA, with a difference at residue 4 that likely arises from a read error; the protein given is the translation of the DNA. V is TRDV2 and J is TRDJ2, with 8 bases aligning to TRDD3. Germline V CDR1 and CDR2: GEAIGNYY, EKD. CDR3 length equals 19 residues. The CDR3 sequence: CACGTVIRTGGPLTAQLFF. The CDR3 DNA sequence: TGTGCCTGTGGCACCGTCATCCGTACTGGGGGTCCTTTGACAGCACAACTCTTCTTT.

The table lists this clone with a few counts. A far larger clone is one base from this, pointing to a likely read error. This CDR3 is also generated by other DNA sequences in the sample. CDR3 nucleotides: TGTGCCTGTGACACCTGGGGGACTGATAAACTCATCTTT. This sequence encodes CACDTWGTDKLIF. This sequence joins TRDV2 and TRDJ1; TRDD3 matches 7 bases. The length of the CDR3 is 13 residues. The junction had 2 bases not matched to a gene; V was cut back by 0 bases and J by 5 bases. CDR1 and CDR2 from the germline V gene are GEAIGNYY and EKD.

This clone occurred a few times. A single base separates this from a much larger clone, so it may be a read error. Other DNA sequences in this sample translate to the same CDR3. The CDR3 nucleotides are TGTGCCTGTGACTTTTTGAAGGGTTTGACGGCACAACTCTTCTTT. Its protein is CACDFLKGLTAQLFF. The V gene is TRDV2, the J gene TRDJ2; unclear D gene. This CDR3 is built from 15 residues. Germline V gene data show CDR1 as GEAIGNYY and CDR2 as EKD.

In its sample, this clone ranks as large. This CDR3 is also generated by other DNA sequences in the sample. The V call is TRDV2, the J call TRDJ1; D perhaps matches TRDD3 (6 bases). CDR1 and CDR2 (germline): GEAIGNYY, EKD. Trimming removed 1 base from V and 0 bases from J, with 11 bases in between. The CDR3 covers 15 residues. CDR3 sequence reads: CACDTLLGYTDKLIF. DNA of the CDR3: TGTGCCTGTGACACTTTACTGGGCTACACCGATAAACTCATCTTT.

A word on this clone: The protein TCRdb lists belongs to a much larger clone and differs from this DNA's translation at residue 7, which points to a read error; the protein shown is made from the DNA. The gene calls are TRDV2 and TRDJ1; D perhaps matches TRDD3 (5 bases). Germline V gives CDR1 GEAIGNYY, CDR2 EKD. V lost 0 bases and J 6 bases, leaving 13 bases between the germline ends. This CDR3 is 14 amino acids long. This CDR3 reads CACDTLLGENKLIF. CDR3 nucleotides: TGTGCCTGTGACACCTTACTTGGGGAGAATAAACTCATCTTT.

As concerns this clone: The protein recorded in TCRdb matches a much larger clone and deviates from this DNA's translation at residue 15, suggesting a read error; the protein here is obtained by translating the DNA. The chain uses TRDV2 and TRDJ3; 11 bases agree with TRDD3. TCRdb supplies no J gene; here it was assigned by aligning the nucleotide sequence to germline. The CDR3 extends over 18 amino acids. Looked up from germline, CDR1 is GEAIGNYY and CDR2 is EKD. In DNA, the CDR3 is TGTGCCTGTGACAAACTGGGGGATAGCTCCTGGGACACCCGAAAGATGTTTTTC. Protein product: CACDKLGDSSWDTRKMFF.

Comment on this clone: Other nucleotide sequences from this sample produce the same CDR3. CDR3 residues: CACDPLGATDKLIF. The CDR3 region has the DNA TGTGCCTGTGACCCCCTGGGTGCCACCGATAAACTCATCTTT. The chain couples TRDV2 to TRDJ1, with D perhaps matching TRDD3 (5 bases). Trimming cost V 3 bases and J 1 base, with 11 bases left between them. This CDR3 has 14 amino acids. Germline V gene data show CDR1 as GEAIGNYY and CDR2 as EKD.

This clone was picked up a small number of times. This may come from a read error, since a much larger clone is one base off. The sample holds other DNA sequences that translate to the same CDR3. CDR3 region: CALGVTSFALLPLTAQLFF. The CDR3 nucleotides are TGTGCTCTTGGGGTCACCTCCTTCGCCCTTCTCCCCTTGACAGCACAACTCTTCTTT. V gene TRDV1 combines with J gene TRDJ2, with D perhaps matching TRDD2 (5 bases). Deletions cut 4 bases from V and 2 bases from J, with 23 bases between. The CDR3 is made up of 19 amino acids. Looked up from germline, CDR1 is TSWWSYY and CDR2 is QGS.

Relative to its sample, this clone is medium-sized. A much bigger clone sits one base away, suggesting this may be a read error. Other DNA sequences from this sample encode an identical CDR3 as well. The chain employs TRDV2 and TRDJ2; 9 bases agree with TRDD3. Germline V gene data show CDR1 as GEAIGNYY and CDR2 as EKD. This CDR3 region has 16 residues. V shed 1 base and J 0 bases; nucleotides not matched to a gene: 2. The CDR3 bases are TGTGCCTGTGACACTGTGGGGGATACTTTGACAGCACAACTCTTCTTT. Its translation is CACDTVGDTLTAQLFF.